This entry concerns a single T cell receptor (beta chain). The CDR3 is 14 amino acids. CDR1 and CDR2 (germline): SGHTA, FQGTGA. Unmatched junction bases numbered 3, after V lost 2 bases and J lost 6 bases. The data belong to a study of OX40 agonist ivuxolimab in advanced cancers. The data were produced by immunoSEQ multiplex PCR, yet TCRdb's version contains in-frame clones alone and is incomplete. The data hold roughly 86,000 clones, with about nine tenths observed a single time. J is TRBJ2-7 and V is TRBV7-3; 11 nucleotides align to TRBD2. This clonotype originated in an adult with an advanced solid tumor such as melanoma, head and neck, liver or kidney cancer. Here the sequenced sample was CD4+ or CD8+ T cells sorted from blood, taken in a trial of the OX40 agonist ivuxolimab. CDR3 sequence: CASSLETSGTEQYF. As DNA, the CDR3 is TGTGCCAGCAGCTTAGAGACTAGCGGGACCGAGCAGTACTTC.